The source of this T cell receptor (beta chain) is a study of blood T cell repertoires in COVID-19. Clones were sequenced by immunoSEQ multiplex PCR, and TCRdb holds only the in-frame ones, with some missing. Among about 24,000 clones, more than 75% were seen once, and the ten largest hold approximately 30%. V lost 5 bases and J 8 bases, leaving 19 bases between the germline ends. There are 14 residues in the CDR3. Per the germline V gene, CDR1 is SGDLS and CDR2 is YYNGEE. The V call is TRBV9, the J call TRBJ1-2, with D possibly being TRBD1 (6 bases). The source material was peripheral blood. The receptor was derived from a human donor with active COVID-19. The donor label of this sample is uncertain. The DNA of the CDR3 is TGTGCCAGCAGGAGGGGGACGGCCCTGGGAGGCTACACCTTC. This translates into CASRRGTALGGYTF. The full variable domain, its missing parts supplied by reference TRBV9 and TRBJ1-2, is DSGVTQTPKHLITATGQRVTLRCSPRSGDLSVYWYQQSLDQGLQFLIQYYNGEERAKGNILERFSAQQFPDLHSELNLSSLELGDSALYFCASRRGTALGGYTFGSGTRLTVV.